Sequencing of this T cell receptor beta chain was carried out in a study of tumor and adjacent non-tumor tissue in lung cancer. General study results and limits: Significantly higher TCR diversity was found in tumor than normal lung.

This CDR3 contains 16 residues. Germline lookup yields CDR1 MDHEN and CDR2 SYDVKM. The template was RNA from unsorted bulk tissue. The library came from three nested PCR rounds adapted from ARM-PCR protocols. TCRdb analysed the multiplex PCR reads with MiXCR anew, one entry per CDR3 protein. The sample has 69,000 or so distinct CDR3 sequences; 60% to 75% are singletons. Worth noting for this clonotype: Antigen: not known. One end of the junction does not line up with germline, which may come from a read error.

Sequenced input: lung tumor tissue. This clonotype was obtained from a man in his 60s with non-small cell lung cancer. This chain connects TRBV28 to TRBJ2-3, with 11 positions matching TRBD1. The CDR3 region has the DNA TGTGTCAGCAGTCCGCTTTGGACAGGGGGCGCAGATACGCACTATTTT. It yields the protein CVSSPLWTGGADTHYF.